This TCR beta chain was captured by sequencing in a study of CD8 T cells in Susac syndrome (dated 2019 in TCRdb). Regarding the research as a whole: Among the sequenced Susac syndrome patients, five or six had clinically active disease and eight were in clinical remission. At the time of blood withdrawal, Susac syndrome patients were either therapy-naive, taking corticosteroids (with some also receiving IVIg), or on IVIg alone. The study used repertoire sequencing to test whether antigen drove CD8+ T cell activation and differentiation in Susac syndrome. Study-level results and caveats: The number of individuals in the TCR sequencing and HLA analysis was acknowledged as relatively small. In patients with Susac syndrome, the CD4+ T cell repertoire showed no detectable clonal expansion.

RNA was extracted using the RNeasy kit, and roughly 0.45 to 1 microgram was reverse transcribed with random hexamers. The immunoSEQ multiplex PCR assay, which covers 54 Vbeta and 13 Jbeta segments, was used to amplify TCR beta CDR3 regions. PCR amplification bias was corrected by using a synthetic template baseline for primer optimization and computational correction. The authors processed their data as follows. Reads were annotated to V, D and J genes according to IMGT and were analyzed with immunoSEQ Analyzer, with only productive sequences retained. Clonality was calculated as one minus the Shannon entropy normalized by log2 of the number of productive unique sequences. For each patient and control, public and private clones were evaluated within the 100 most prevalent clones. Susac-specific clones were defined as absent from healthy and MS cohorts, some 1,000 published viral clones and other ImmuneACCESS disease sequences. TCRdb reprocessing: public reads trimmed at Q25 with fastp, clones called with MiXCR, in-frame beta chains kept. Identical CDR3 protein sequences are pooled into one entry, listed with their most common genes and DNA. In this record, the V and J calls reflect TCRdb's handling and not the investigators' own analysis. This sample has about 180,000 distinct CDR3 sequences in its table, and 90% to 95% of those were observed once. 0.099% of the sample lies in the top ten.

Trimming costs V 3 bases and J 0 bases, and their ends lie 2 bases apart. For CDR1 and CDR2, the germline V gene lists MRHNA and SNTAGT. From the cysteine through the phenylalanine, the CDR3 covers 12 amino acids. The kept DNA is CDR3 alone, 36 bases in frame from the first base. Details on this clonotype: Its antigen target is currently unknown. Base qualities were left out, and no much larger clone turns up one base away.

Peripheral blood CD8+ and CD4+ T cells from healthy donors, Susac syndrome patients and multiple sclerosis patients were profiled using high-throughput TCR beta sequencing. Recently defined diagnostic criteria for definite or probable disease were met by the Susac syndrome patients. Bulk CD8+ and CD4+ T cells were purified magnetically by negative isolation, whereas CD8+ TEMRA cells were enriched by FACS. Blood was collected in EDTA tubes and processed within 24 hours, with PBMCs isolated through density gradient centrifugation. PBMCs destined for TCR sequencing were cryopreserved in liquid nitrogen and later thawed in a 37 °C water bath. Purity of sorted or isolated CD4+, CD8+ and CD8+ TEMRA cells was at least 90%.

The receptor chain draws on TRBV6-4 and TRBJ2-5, with the D gene uncertain. The sequenced sample was CD4+ T cells from PBMCs. The origin of this receptor is a human donor with Susac syndrome. The CDR3 in this case is CASSENQETQYF. The DNA sequence reads TGTGCCAGCAGTGAAAACCAAGAGACCCAGTACTTC.